This entry describes one T cell receptor (beta chain). The antigen is undetermined. No cell sorting was done before RNA was extracted from the tissue. Distant lung tissue was collected more than 3 cm away from the tumor edge. Newly diagnosed lung cancer patients had thoracic surgery in China, August–late 2014, without prior chemotherapy. The data derive from a study of tumor and adjacent non-tumor tissue in lung cancer. Study in general: The cohort had about a dozen adenocarcinoma, a couple of squamous cell and 1 small cell patients. On average, productive TCRbeta reads reached a few million per sample. The study's findings and limits: Tumor repertoires had a smaller top 100 clone share than normal lung.

TCRbeta libraries were built with three rounds of nested PCR, modified from ARM-PCR. TCRdb re-analysed the multiplex PCR reads in MiXCR, keeping a single row per CDR3 protein. Here the sample spans approximately 80,000 distinct CDR3 sequences, around 80% being singletons. CDR3 length equals 16 residues. Trimming removed 7 bases from V and 15 bases from J; junction bases left unmatched: 24. Germline V lookup: CDR1 SQVTM, CDR2 ANQGSEA. This TCR derives from a man aged 60-69 years with non-small cell lung cancer. The sample was distant non-tumor lung tissue. The chain uses TRBV29-1 and TRBJ2-3; 11 nucleotides align to TRBD2. The CDR3 region has the DNA TGCAGCGCCATAAGAATAGCGGGAGGGAGCACAGATATGCATTATTTT. Translating gives CSAIRIAGGSTDMHYF.